This TCR beta chain was observed in a study of T-cell reconstitution after alpha-beta-depleted transplantation in children. This clonotype was recorded at least ten times. Unique molecular identifiers were incorporated when the TCRbeta library was constructed. One entry per CDR3 protein, called by TCRdb with MiXCR from the PCR reads. The sample has some 200,000 distinct CDR3 sequences, around 8.9% seen once. This CDR3 has 17 residues. V was cut by 4 bases and J by 9 bases, with 25 bases left in between. Per germline, CDR1 SGHTA and CDR2 FQGNSA. The sample in question was PBMCs from the stem cell graft donor, obtained from the stem cell graft. This clonotype was sampled from a human donor who donated a stem cell graft to a child with SCID. The chain employs TRBV7-2 and TRBJ2-1; TRBD2 is a possible D gene (7 bases). Written as DNA, the CDR3 is TGTGCCAGCAGCTCCCGCCTTGGGGGGGGGCGTCAGGGTGAGCAGTTCTTC. This gives the protein CASSSRLGGGRQGEQFF.